The source of this TCR beta chain is a study of T cell responses to AZD1222 COVID-19 vaccine. Study-wide results and limits: Seropositivity was recorded at baseline in only 6 or 7 AZD1222 recipients.

The CDR3 consists of 14 residues. Germline values: CDR1 SGHRS, CDR2 YFSETQ. V trimming: 4 bases; J trimming: 5 bases; junction bases outside the gene matches: 7. Points on this clone: No antigen is known for it.

The data were produced by immunoSEQ multiplex PCR, yet TCRdb's version contains in-frame clones alone and is incomplete. The data show approximately 120,000 clones, approximately 85% seen once. The source material was peripheral blood, sampled 28 days after the second AZD1222 dose. This sequence originates from an adult who received the AZD1222 COVID-19 vaccine. The chain is built from TRBV5-1 and TRBJ2-5; 8 bases are shared with TRBD1. CDR3 in amino acids: CASSRRTGTETQYF. The CDR3 region has the DNA TGCGCCAGCAGCCGCCGGACAGGGACGGAGACCCAGTACTTC.